This T cell receptor beta chain was recovered during a study of blood T cells in healthy people across ages. Using a J-beta primer mix together with a sample-barcoded 5' primer, a second PCR was run for roughly 7 to 12 cycles. All samples yielded 2.5 million or more CDR3-containing paired-end reads. MiXCR, applied by TCRdb to the 5' RACE reads, yields one record per CDR3 protein. The sample records about 780,000 distinct CDR3 sequences, about half being singletons. Study outcomes and limitations: When set beside aged donors, long-lived donors presented more naive CD4+ cells and higher diversity. Measured against age, TCR beta diversity per million T cells decreased in a roughly linear manner.

Healthy Caucasian individuals from Russia aged roughly 6 to 95 were enrolled as donors. The CDR3 extends over 13 amino acids. CDR1 and CDR2 (germline): LGHNA, YNFKEQ. Details on this clonotype: The antigen is unknown. A much larger clone is a single base away; this may be a read error.

The V call is TRBV4-2, the J call TRBJ2-5, with D perhaps matching TRBD2 (6 bases). Sample: blood. The receptor comes from a man older than 75 in good health. The CDR3 here is CTSSQGLAETQYF. CDR3 coding DNA: TGTACCAGCAGCCAAGGGCTAGCGGAGACCCAGTACTTC.